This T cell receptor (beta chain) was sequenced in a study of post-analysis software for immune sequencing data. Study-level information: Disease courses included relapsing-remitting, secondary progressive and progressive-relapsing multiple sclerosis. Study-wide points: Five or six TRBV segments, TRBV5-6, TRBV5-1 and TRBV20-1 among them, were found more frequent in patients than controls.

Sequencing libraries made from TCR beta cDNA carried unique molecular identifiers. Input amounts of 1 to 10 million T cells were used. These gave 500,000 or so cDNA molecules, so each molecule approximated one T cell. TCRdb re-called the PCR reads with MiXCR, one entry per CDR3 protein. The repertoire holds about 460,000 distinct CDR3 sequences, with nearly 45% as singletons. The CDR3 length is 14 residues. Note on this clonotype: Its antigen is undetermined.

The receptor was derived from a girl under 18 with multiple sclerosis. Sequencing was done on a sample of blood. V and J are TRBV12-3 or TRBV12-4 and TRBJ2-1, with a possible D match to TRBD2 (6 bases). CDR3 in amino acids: CATGVGGDRNEQFF. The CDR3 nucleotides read TGTGCTACCGGGGTAGGAGGGGATCGGAATGAGCAGTTCTTC.